Listed below are T cell receptor beta chains from one sample, sequenced in a study of shared clonotypes between healthy human individuals. TCRdb's copy holds only in-frame clones and misses some; the assay was immunoSEQ multiplex PCR. The sample has about 2.3 million clones; 85% to 95% are singletons. The sample comprised naive CD4+ T cells from PBMCs. The source of these receptors is a man aged 18 to 29 in good health. Some clones in this sample may be carry-over from other donors' samples. Each CDR3 is given with its conserved first and last residue. D genes are given only for firm matches. The size entry is marked missing in some rows and otherwise reads once, few, many or a size class.

TRBV5-4,NA,NA,TRBJ1-4,TGTGCCAGCAGCTTGTCTGGGGGAAGTGAAAAACTGTTTTTT,CASSLSGGSEKLFF
TRBV6-1,once,TRBD1,TRBJ2-7,TGTGCCACCAGGGACAGGGGCGTTCCTAGGGAGCAGTACTTC,CATRDRGVPREQYF
TRBV11-2,once,NA,TRBJ2-5,TGTGCCAGCAGCTTGAGGGGACTCTCAGCCCTCCAAGAGACCCAGTACTTC,CASSLRGLSALQETQYF
TRBV5-1,NA,TRBD1,TRBJ1-4,TGCGCCAGCAGCCCGGGCGGAACCGGGACAGGGAGCGGAAAACTGTTTTTT,CASSPGGTGTGSGKLFF
TRBV7-6,once,NA,TRBJ1-3,TGTGCCAGCAGCTCACAACAGGGTACTTCTGGAAACACCATATATTTT,CASSSQQGTSGNTIYF
TRBV7-3,NA,NA,TRBJ1-1,TGTGCCAGCAGCCCAGGGTGGAACACTGAAGCTTTCTTT,CASSPGWNTEAFF
TRBV21-1,NA,NA,TRBJ2-1,TGTGCCAGCAGCGCCCGACTAGCACATGAGCAGTTCTTC,CASSARLAHEQFF
TRBV7-2,NA,NA,TRBJ2-1,TGTGCCAGCAGCTCAAAACCGGGACGCCCCTACAATGAGCAGTTCTTC,CASSSKPGRPYNEQFF
TRBV5-4,NA,NA,TRBJ2-5,TGTGCCAGCAGCCGCGGGACCTACGGAGAGACCCAGTACTTC,CASSRGTYGETQYF
TRBV19,NA,NA,TRBJ1-2,TGTGCCAGTAGTATTCGATCCAGGGGCTATGGCTACACCTTC,CASSIRSRGYGYTF
TRBV19,once,TRBD1,TRBJ1-1,TGTGCCAGTAGGGGACAGGGGGCTGGCACTGAAGCTTTCTTT,CASRGQGAGTEAFF
TRBV19,NA,TRBD1,TRBJ1-3,TGTGCCAGTAGTATACGGCGGGACAGGGAAATTCGGGACACCATATATTTT,CASSIRRDREIRDTIYF
TRBV2,few,NA,TRBJ1-5,TGTGCCAGCAGTGAACGGATCCGCCCCCAGCATTTT,CASSERIRPQHF
TRBV7-2,NA,TRBD1,TRBJ1-5,TGTGCCAGCAGCCCGACAGGGTCGAAGCAGCCCCAGCATTTT,CASSPTGSKQPQHF
TRBV21-1,NA,NA,TRBJ2-7,TGTGCCAGCAGCAACGCCCCCGGTGGGGCCCACGAGCAGTACTTC,CASSNAPGGAHEQYF
TRBV7-8,NA,TRBD1,TRBJ2-7,TGTGCCAGCAGCCCAGCCGGGACAGAGATTCTGTTC,CASSPAGTEILF
TRBV15,NA,TRBD1,TRBJ2-5,TGTGCCACCCAGGGGGCTAGGGAGACCCAGTACTTC,CATQGARETQYF
TRBV7-6,NA,TRBD2,TRBJ2-7,TGTGCCAGCAGCTTATATTTCGCGGGAGGGCCCAACGAGCAGTACTTC,CASSLYFAGGPNEQYF
TRBV5-1,NA,TRBD1,TRBJ2-7,TGCGCCAGCAGCCCACGACGACAGGGCGGCTTGGACGAGCAGTACTTC,CASSPRRQGGLDEQYF
TRBV6-9,NA,NA,TRBJ2-1,TGTGCCAGCAGTTATTCTGGCCCCCTTCAGGAGGAACACGACGAGCAGTTCTTC,CASSYSGPLQEEHDEQFF
TRBV11-3,NA,TRBD1,TRBJ2-2,TGTGCCAGCAGCTACCGACAGGGGGCGGGATCCGGGGAGCTGTTTTTT,CASSYRQGAGSGELFF
TRBV7-8,once,TRBD1,TRBJ2-5,TGTGCCAGCAGCTGGACAGGGGGCGAGTGGGAGACCCAGTACTTC,CASSWTGGEWETQYF